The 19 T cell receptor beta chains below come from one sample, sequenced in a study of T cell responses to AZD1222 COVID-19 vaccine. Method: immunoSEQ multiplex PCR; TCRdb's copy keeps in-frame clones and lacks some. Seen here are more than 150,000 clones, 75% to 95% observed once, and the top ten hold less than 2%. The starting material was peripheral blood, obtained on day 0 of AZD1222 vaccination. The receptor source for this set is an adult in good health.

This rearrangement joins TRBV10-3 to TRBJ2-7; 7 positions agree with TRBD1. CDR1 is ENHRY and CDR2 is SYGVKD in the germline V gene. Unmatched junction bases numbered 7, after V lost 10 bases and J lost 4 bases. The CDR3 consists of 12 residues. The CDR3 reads CATTGQTYEQYF. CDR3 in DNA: TGTGCCACGACGGGACAGACGTACGAGCAGTACTTC.

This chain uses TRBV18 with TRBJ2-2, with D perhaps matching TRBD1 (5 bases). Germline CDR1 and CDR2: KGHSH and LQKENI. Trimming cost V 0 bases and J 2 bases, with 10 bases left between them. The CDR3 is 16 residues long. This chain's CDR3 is CASSPPRAPNTGELFF. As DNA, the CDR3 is TGTGCCAGCTCACCACCCAGGGCCCCTAACACCGGGGAGCTGTTTTTT.

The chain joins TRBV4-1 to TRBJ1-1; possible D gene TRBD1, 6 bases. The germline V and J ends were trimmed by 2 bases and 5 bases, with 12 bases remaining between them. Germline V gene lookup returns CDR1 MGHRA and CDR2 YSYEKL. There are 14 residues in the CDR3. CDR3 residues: CASSQSLQGTEAFF. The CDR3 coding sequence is TGCGCCAGCAGCCAAAGTTTACAGGGAACTGAAGCTTTCTTT.

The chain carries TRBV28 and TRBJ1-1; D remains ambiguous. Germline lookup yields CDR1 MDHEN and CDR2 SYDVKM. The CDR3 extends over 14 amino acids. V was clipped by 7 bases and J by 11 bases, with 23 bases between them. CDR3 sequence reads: CASNPARTGRRAFF. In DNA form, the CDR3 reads TGTGCCAGCAACCCCGCCCGGACTGGACGGCGGGCTTTCTTT.

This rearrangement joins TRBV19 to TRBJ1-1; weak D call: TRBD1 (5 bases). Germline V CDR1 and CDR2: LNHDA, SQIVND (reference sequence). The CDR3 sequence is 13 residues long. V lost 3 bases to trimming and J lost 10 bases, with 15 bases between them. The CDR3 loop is CASSMWVHGGAFF. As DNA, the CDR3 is TGTGCCAGTAGTATGTGGGTGCACGGGGGAGCTTTCTTT.

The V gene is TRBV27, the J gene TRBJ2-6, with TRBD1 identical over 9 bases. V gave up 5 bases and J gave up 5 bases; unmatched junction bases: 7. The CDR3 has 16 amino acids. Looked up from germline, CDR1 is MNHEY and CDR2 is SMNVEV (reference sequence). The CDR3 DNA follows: TGTGCCAGCAGTCCCCCGGACAGGGGTAGGGCCAACGTCCTGACTTTC. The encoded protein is CASSPPDRGRANVLTF. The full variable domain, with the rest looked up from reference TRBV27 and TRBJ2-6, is EAQVTQNPRYLITVTGKKLTVTCSQNMNHEYMSWYRQDPGLGLRQIYYSMNVEVTDKGDVPEGYKVSRKEKRNFPLILESPSPNQTSLYFCASSPPDRGRANVLTFGAGSRLTVL.

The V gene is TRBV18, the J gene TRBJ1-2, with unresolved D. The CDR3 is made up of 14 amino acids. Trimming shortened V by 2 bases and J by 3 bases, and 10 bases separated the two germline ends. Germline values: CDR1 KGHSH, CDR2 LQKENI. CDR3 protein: CASSPMPEYYGYTF. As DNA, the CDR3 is TGTGCCAGCTCACCAATGCCCGAATACTATGGCTACACCTTC.

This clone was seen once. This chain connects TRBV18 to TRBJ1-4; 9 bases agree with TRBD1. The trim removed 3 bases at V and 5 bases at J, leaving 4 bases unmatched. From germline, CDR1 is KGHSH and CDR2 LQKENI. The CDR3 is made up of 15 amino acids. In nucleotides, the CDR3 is TGTGCCAGCTCACCCTCGGGACAGGGAAATGAAAAACTGTTTTTT. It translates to CASSPSGQGNEKLFF.

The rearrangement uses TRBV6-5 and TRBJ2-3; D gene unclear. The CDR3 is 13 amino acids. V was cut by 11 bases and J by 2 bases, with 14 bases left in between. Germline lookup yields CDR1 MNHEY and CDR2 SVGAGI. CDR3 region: CAVHQRHTDTQYF. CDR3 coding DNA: TGTGCCGTACACCAAAGACACACAGATACGCAGTATTTT.

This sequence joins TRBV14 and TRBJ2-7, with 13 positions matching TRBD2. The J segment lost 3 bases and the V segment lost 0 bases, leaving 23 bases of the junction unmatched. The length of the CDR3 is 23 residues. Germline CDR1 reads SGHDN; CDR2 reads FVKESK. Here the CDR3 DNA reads TGTGCCAGCAGCCAAGATCTGGGACAGGGTGGACTAGCGGGAGATGTTATGGTCTACGAGCAGTACTTC. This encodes CASSQDLGQGGLAGDVMVYEQYF.

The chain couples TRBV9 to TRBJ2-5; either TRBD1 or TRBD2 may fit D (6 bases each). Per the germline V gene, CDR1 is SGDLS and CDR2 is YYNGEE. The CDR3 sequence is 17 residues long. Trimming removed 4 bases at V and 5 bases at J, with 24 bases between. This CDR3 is CASSHREGGPPGETQYF. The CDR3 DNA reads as TGTGCCAGCAGCCACCGCGAGGGGGGACCTCCGGGGGAGACCCAGTACTTC.

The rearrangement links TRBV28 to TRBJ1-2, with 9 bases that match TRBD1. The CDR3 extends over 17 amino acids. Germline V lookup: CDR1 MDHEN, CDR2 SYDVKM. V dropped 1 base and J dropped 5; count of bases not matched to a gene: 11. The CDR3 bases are TGTGCCAGCAGTTTATCCCCCGGACAGGGGTTGAGGTATGGCTACACCTTC. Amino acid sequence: CASSLSPGQGLRYGYTF.

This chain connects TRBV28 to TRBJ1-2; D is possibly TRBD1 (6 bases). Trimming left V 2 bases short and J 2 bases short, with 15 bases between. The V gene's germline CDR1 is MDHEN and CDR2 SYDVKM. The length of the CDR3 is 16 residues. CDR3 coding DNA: TGTGCCAGCAGTTTAGATCGGGACACACCAAACTATGGCTACACCTTC. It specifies CASSLDRDTPNYGYTF.

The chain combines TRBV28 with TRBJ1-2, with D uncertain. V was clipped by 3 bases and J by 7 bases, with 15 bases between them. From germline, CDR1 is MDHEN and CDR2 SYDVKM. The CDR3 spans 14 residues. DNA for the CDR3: TGTGCCAGCAGTTTTGCAGGCCGTCGGATTGGCTACACCTTC. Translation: CASSFAGRRIGYTF.

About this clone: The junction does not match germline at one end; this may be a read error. This CDR3 reads CASSLYPGQPLTF. CDR3 sequence (DNA): TGTGCCAGCAGTTTATACCCGGGACAGCCCCTGACATTC. This sequence joins TRBV28 and TRBJ1-2, with 7 bases matching TRBD1. This CDR3 is built from 13 residues. Germline V lookup: CDR1 MDHEN, CDR2 SYDVKM.

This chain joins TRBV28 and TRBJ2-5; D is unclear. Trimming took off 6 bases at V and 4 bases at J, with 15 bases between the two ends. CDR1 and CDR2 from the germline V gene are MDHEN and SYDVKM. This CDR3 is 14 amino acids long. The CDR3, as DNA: TGTGCCAGCAGACCCTCCCCCAAGCCAGAGACCCAGTACTTC. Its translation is CASRPSPKPETQYF.

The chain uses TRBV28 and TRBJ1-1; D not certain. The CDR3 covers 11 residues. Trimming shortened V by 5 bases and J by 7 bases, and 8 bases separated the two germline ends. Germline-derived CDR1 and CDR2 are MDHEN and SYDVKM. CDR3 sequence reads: CASSRSYEAFF. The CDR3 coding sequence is TGTGCCAGCAGTAGGAGTTATGAAGCTTTCTTT.

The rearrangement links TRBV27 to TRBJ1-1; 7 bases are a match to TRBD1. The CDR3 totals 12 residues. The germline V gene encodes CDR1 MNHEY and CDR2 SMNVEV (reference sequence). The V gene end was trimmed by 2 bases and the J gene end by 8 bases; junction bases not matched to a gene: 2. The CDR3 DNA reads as TGTGCCAGCAGTTTAGTGACAGGGGAAGCTTTCTTT. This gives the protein CASSLVTGEAFF.

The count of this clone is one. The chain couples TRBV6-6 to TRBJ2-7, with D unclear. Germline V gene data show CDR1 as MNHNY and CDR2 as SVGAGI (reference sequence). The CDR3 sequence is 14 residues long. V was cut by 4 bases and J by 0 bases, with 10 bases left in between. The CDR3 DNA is TGTGCCAGCAGTTCGTCAATGGACTCCTACGAGCAGTACTTC. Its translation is CASSSSMDSYEQYF.